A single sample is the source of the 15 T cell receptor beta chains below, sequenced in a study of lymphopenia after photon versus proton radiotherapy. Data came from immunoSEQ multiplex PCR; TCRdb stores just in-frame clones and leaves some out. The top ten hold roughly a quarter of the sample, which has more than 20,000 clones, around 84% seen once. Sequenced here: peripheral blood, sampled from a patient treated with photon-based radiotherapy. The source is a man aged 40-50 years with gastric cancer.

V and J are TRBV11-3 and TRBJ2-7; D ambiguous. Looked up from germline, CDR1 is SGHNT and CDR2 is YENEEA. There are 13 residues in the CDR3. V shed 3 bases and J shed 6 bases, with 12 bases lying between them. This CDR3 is CASSFFPSGEQYF. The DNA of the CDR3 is TGTGCCAGCAGCTTTTTCCCCTCTGGCGAGCAGTACTTC. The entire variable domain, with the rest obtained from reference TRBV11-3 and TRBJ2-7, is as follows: EAGVVQSPRYKIIEKKQPVAFWCNPISGHNTLYWYLQNLGQGPELLIRYENEEAVDDSQLPKDRFSAERLKGVDSTLKIQPAELGDSAVYLCASSFFPSGEQYFGPGTRLTVT.

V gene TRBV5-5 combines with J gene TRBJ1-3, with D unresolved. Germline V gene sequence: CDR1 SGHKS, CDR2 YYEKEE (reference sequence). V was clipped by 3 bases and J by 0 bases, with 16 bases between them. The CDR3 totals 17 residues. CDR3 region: CASSSAEWLNSGNTIYF. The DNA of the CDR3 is TGTGCCAGCAGCTCCGCAGAGTGGCTCAACTCTGGAAACACCATATATTTT.

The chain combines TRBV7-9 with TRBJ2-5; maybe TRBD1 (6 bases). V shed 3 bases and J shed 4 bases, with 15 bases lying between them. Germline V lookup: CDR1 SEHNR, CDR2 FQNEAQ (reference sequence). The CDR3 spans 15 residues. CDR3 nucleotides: TGTGCCAGCAGCTTTTTCGACGAAGGGGGAGAGACCCAGTACTTC. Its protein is CASSFFDEGGETQYF.

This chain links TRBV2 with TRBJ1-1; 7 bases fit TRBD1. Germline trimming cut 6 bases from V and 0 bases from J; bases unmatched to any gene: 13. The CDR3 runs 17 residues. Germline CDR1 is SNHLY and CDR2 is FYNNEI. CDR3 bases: TGTGCCAGCAGGCCTCGGACAGGTGGGATTATGAACACTGAAGCTTTCTTT. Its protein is CASRPRTGGIMNTEAFF.

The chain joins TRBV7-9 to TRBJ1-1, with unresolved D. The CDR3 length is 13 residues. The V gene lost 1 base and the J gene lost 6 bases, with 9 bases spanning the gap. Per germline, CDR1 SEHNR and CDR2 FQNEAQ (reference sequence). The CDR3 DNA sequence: TGTGCCAGCAGCTTAGATACGGGCGCTGAAGCTTTCTTT. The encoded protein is CASSLDTGAEAFF.

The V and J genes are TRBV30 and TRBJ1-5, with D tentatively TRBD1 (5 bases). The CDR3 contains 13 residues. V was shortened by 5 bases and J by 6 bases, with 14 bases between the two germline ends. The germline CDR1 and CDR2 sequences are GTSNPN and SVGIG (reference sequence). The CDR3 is CAWGRGGSQPQHF. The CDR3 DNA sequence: TGTGCCTGGGGGAGGGGCGGGAGTCAGCCCCAGCATTTT. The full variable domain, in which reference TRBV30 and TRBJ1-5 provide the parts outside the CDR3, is SQTIHQWPATLVQPVGSPLSLECTVEGTSNPNLYWYRQAAGRGLQLLFYSVGIGQISSEVPQNLSASRPQDRQFILSSKKLLLSDSGFYLCAWGRGGSQPQHFGDGTRLSIL.

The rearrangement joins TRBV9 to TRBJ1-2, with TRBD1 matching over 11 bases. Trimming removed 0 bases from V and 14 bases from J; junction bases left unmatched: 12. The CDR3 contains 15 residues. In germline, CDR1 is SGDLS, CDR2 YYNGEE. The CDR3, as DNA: TGTGCCAGCAGCGTAGCGACGGGACAGGGGGAGCCGAGGACCTTC. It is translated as CASSVATGQGEPRTF.

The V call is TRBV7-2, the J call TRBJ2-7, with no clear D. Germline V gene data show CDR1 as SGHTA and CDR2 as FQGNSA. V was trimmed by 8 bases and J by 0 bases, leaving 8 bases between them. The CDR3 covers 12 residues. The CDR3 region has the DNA TGTGCCAGCGCCCAGGACTCCTACGAGCAGTACTTC. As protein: CASAQDSYEQYF. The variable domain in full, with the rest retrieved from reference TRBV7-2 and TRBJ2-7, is GAGVSQSPSNKVTEKGKDVELRCDPISGHTALYWYRQSLGQGLEFLIYFQGNSAPDKSGLPSDRFSAERTGGSVSTLTIQRTQQEDSAVYLCASAQDSYEQYFGPGTRLTVT.

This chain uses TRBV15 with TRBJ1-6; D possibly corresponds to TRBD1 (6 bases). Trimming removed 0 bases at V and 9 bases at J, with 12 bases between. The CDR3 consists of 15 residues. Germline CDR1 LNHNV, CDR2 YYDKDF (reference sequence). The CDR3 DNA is TGTGCCACCAGCAGAGAAGAGAGGGGGAGTTCACCCCTCCACTTT. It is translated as CATSREERGSSPLHF.

CDR3: CASSPPKGQEESYEQYF. DNA of the CDR3: TGTGCCAGCTCACCTCCTAAGGGACAGGAGGAATCCTACGAGCAGTACTTC. V and J are TRBV18 and TRBJ2-7, with 8 positions matching TRBD1. The V gene's germline CDR1 is KGHSH and CDR2 LQKENI. The length of the CDR3 is 17 residues. V was clipped by 3 bases and J by 1 base; unmatched bases: 11. The variable domain in full, with the rest retrieved from reference TRBV18 and TRBJ2-7, is NAGVMQNPRHLVRRRGQEARLRCSPMKGHSHVYWYRQLPEEGLKFMVYLQKENIIDESGMPKERFSAEFPKEGPSILRIQQVVRGDSAAYFCASSPPKGQEESYEQYFGPGTRLTVT.

The CDR3 loop is CASSKGTGDGYTF. The CDR3 DNA reads TGTGCCAGCAGCAAGGGGACAGGGGATGGCTACACCTTC. The chain joins TRBV7-9 to TRBJ1-2, with TRBD1 matching 10 bases. With 5 bases clipped from V and 6 bases from J, the junction kept 3 bases outside the gene matches. Germline assignment: CDR1 SEHNR and CDR2 FQNEAQ (reference sequence). The CDR3 loop spans 13 amino acids.

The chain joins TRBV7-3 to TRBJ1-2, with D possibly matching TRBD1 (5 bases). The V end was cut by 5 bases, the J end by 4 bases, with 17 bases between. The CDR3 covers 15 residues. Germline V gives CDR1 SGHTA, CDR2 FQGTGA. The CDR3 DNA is TGTGCCAGCAGCCGGACCCAACCGACAGTCTATGGCTACACCTTC. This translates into CASSRTQPTVYGYTF.

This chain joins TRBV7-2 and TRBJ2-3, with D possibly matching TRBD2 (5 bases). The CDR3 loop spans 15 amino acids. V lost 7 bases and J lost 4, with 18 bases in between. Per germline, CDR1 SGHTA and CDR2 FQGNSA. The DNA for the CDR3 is TGTGCCAGCAAAGTGGGAGTCCCTATGGCAGATACGCAGTATTTT. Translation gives CASKVGVPMADTQYF.

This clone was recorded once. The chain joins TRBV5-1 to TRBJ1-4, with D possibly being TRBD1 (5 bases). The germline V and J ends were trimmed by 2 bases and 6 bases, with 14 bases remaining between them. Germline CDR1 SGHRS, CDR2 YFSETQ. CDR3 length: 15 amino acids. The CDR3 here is CASSFGTAGDEKLFF. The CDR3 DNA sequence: TGCGCCAGCAGCTTCGGGACTGCCGGAGATGAAAAACTGTTTTTT.

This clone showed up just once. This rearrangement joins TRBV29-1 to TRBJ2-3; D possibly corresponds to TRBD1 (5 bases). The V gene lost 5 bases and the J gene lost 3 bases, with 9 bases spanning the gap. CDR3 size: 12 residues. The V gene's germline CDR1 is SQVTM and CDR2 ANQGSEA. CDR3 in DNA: TGCAGCGTTTCGGACACAACAGATACGCAGTATTTT. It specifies CSVSDTTDTQYF.